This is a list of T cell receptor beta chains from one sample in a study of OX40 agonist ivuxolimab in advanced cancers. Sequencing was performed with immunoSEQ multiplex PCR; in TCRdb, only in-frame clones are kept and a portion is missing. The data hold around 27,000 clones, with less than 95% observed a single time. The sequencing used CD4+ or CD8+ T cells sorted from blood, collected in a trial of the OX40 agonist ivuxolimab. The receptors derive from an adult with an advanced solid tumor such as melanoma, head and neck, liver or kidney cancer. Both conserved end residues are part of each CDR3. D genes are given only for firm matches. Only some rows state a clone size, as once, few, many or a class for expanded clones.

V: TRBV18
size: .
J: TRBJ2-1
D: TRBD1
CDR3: CASSPPGQGLGQFF

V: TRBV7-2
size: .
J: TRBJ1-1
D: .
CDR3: CASSSAYGTEAFF

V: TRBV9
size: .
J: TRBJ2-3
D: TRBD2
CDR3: CASTDGLAGGGPDTQYF

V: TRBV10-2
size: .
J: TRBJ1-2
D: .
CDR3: CASSPDRYGYTF

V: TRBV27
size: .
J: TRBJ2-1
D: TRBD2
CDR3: CASSSVDLAGGTYNEQFF

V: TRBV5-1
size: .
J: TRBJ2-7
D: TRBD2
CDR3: CASSLSGSFNEQYF

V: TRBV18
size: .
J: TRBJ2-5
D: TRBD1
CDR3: CASSPNSGQGEEQYF

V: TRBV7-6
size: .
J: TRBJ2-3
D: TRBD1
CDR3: CASSLGRGTDTQYF

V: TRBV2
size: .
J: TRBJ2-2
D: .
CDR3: CATRADNTGELFF

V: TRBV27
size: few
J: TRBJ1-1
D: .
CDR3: CASSLFGVGDTEAFF

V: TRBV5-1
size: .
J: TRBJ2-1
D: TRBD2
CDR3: CASHLGGYNEQFF

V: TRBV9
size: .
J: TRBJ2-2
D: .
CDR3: CASSVGRVSNTGELFF

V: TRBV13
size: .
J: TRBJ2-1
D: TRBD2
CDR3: CASSSLAGGSSYNEQFF

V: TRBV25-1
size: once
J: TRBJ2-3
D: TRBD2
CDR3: CATRLAGGLTDTQYF

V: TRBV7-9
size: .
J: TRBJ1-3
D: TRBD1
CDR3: CASSSVTGEGNTIYF

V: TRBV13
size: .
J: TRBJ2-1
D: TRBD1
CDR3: CASKPGTGANEQFF

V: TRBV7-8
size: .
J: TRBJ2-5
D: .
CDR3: CASSLGQDKETQYF

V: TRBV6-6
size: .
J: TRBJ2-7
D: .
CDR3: CASSYQLAVTYEQYF

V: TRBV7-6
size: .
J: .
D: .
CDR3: CASSLDGNSYEQYF

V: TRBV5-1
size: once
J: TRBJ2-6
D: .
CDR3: CASSFEGSTGANVLTF

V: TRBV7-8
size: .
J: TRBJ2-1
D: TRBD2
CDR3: CASSPRLSGGVYNEQFF

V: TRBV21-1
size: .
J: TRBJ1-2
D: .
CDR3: CASSPGTGGYGYTF

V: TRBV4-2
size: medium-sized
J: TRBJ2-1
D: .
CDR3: CASSPLGSSYNEQFF

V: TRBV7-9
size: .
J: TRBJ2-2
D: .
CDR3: CASSHSAANTGELFF

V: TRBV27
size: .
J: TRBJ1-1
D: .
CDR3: CASSSDSYMNTEAFF

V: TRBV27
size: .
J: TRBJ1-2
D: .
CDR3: CASSLNSDYGYTF

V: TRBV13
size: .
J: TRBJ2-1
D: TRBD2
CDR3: CASSSRTSGSSYNEQFF

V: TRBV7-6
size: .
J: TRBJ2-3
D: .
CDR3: CASSLGQGTDTQYF

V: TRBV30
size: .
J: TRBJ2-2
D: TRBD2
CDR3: CAWSGLAESGELFF

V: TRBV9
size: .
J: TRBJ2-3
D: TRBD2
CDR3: CASSATGTRYTDTQYF

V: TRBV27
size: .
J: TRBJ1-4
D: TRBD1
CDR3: CASSSGQGARKLFF

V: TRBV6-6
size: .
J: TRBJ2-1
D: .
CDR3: CASRTLGLVNEQFF

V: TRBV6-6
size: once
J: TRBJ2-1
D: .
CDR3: CASTGTLYNEQFF

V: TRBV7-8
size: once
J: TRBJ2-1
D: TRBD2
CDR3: CASSLGLAGVRYEQFF

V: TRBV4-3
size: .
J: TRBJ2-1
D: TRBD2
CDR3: CASSQGLAGGHQFF

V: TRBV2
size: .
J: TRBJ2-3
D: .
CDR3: CASSDRDLEPQYF

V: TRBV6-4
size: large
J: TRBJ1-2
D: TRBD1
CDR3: CASRGTASVSNYGYTF

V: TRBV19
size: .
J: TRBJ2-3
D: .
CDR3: CASTESPGSSTDTQYF

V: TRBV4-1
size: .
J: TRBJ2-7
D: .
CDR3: CASSQGPNSYEQYF

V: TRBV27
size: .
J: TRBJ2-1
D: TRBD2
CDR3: CASSLLLAAYNEQFF